This TCR beta chain was retrieved from a study of T cell responses to AZD1222 COVID-19 vaccine. Details on this clone: The antigen remains unidentified.

Study-level points and caveats: The CD4 TCRs associated with vaccination extended across spike and predominated at 160-218 and 743-854. Nearly half of spike-specific TCRs reportedly go after variant regions that carry no mutations. Breadth and depth of Spike-specific TCRs rose after two AZD1222 doses.

V was trimmed by 8 bases and J by 8 bases, leaving 18 bases between them. From germline, CDR1 is MNHEY and CDR2 SVGAGI. This CDR3 spans 14 amino acids. Profiled with immunoSEQ multiplex PCR; TCRdb holds only in-frame clones, not every one. The profile shows tens of thousands of clones, about 88% of them singletons. The source material was peripheral blood, sampled 28 days after the second dose of the MenACWY control vaccine. The TCR originated in an adult who received the MenACWY meningococcal vaccine as a control. The chain links TRBV6-5 to TRBJ1-4; tentative D call: TRBD1 (6 bases). CDR3 DNA sequence: TGTGCCAGCGGTTCTATACAGGGACGCGAAAAACTGTTTTTT. The encoded protein is CASGSIQGREKLFF.